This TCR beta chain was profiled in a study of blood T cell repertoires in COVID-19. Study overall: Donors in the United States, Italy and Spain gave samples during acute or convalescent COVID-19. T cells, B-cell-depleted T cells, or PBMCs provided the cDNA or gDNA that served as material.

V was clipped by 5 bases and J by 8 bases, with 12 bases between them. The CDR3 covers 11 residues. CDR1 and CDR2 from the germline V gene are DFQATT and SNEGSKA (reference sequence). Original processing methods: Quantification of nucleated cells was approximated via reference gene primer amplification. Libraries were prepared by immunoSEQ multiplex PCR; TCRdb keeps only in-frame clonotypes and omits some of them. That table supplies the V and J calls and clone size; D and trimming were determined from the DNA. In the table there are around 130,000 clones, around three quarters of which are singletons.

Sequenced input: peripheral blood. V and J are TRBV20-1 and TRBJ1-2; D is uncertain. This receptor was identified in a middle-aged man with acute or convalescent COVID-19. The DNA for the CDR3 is TGCAGTGCTCGGACTCCGGGGGGCTACACCTTC. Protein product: CSARTPGGYTF.